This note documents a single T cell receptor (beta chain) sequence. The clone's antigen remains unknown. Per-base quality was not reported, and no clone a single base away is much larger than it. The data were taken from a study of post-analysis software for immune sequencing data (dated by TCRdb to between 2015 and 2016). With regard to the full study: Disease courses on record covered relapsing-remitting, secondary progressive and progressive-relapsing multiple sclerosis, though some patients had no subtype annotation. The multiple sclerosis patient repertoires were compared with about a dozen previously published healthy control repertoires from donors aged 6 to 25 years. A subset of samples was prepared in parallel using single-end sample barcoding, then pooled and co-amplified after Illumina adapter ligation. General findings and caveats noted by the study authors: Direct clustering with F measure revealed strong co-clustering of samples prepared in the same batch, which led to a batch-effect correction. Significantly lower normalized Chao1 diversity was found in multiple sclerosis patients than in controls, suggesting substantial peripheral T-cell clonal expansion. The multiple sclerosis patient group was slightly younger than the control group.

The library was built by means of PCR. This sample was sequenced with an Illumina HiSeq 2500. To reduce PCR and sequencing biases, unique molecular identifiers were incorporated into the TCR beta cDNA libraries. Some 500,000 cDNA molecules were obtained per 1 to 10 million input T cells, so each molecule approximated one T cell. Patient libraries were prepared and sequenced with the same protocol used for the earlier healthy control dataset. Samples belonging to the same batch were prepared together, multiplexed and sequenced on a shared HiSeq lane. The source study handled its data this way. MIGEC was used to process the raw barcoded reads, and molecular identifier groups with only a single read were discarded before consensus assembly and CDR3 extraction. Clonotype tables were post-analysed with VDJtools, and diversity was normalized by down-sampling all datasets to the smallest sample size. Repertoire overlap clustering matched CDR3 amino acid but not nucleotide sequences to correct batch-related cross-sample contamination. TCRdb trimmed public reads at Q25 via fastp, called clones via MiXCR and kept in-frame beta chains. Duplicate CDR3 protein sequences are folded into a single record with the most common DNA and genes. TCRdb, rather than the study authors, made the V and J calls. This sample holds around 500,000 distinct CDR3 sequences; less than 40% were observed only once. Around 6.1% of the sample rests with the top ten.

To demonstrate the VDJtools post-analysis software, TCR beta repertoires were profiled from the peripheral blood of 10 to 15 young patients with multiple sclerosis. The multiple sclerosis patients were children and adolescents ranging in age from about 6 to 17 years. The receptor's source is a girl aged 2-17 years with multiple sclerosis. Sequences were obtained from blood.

The bases are TGTGCCATCAGTGTGAAGGGACAGAACTATGGCTACACCTTC. Protein translation: CAISVKGQNYGYTF. The V gene is TRBV10-3 and the J gene is TRBJ1-2; TRBD1 aligns with 7 central bases. The CDR3 runs 14 amino acids, cysteine and phenylalanine included. The CDR3 DNA has 42 bases and is translated from base 1. CDR1 and CDR2 were assigned from the germline V gene as ENHRY and SYGVKD. Ends trimmed: V by 4 bases, J by 2 bases; bases unmatched to a gene: 4.